The 14 T cell receptor beta chains below come from one sample, sequenced in a study of cytomegalovirus exposure and HLA in healthy donors. It was with 60 Vbeta and 13 Jbeta primers that the PCR ran. The table came from immunoSEQ multiplex PCR; TCRdb's copy has only in-frame clones and leaves some out. This sample's table reports about 70,000 clones. The source material was PBMCs. These receptors all stem from a female donor in good health and CMV-seropositive.

The chain has TRBV27 and TRBJ2-7; 9 bases match TRBD2. Unmatched junction bases numbered 7, after V lost 4 bases and J lost 0 bases. The CDR3 totals 16 residues. In germline, CDR1 is MNHEY, CDR2 SMNVEV (reference sequence). CDR3 loop: CASSSSSGAYSYEQYF. The DNA for the CDR3 is TGTGCCAGCAGTTCATCTAGCGGGGCATACTCCTACGAGCAGTACTTC.

The chain is built from TRBV18 and TRBJ2-3, with unresolved D. V was shortened by 3 bases and J by 1 base, with 11 bases between the two germline ends. This CDR3 comprises 15 residues. Germline-derived CDR1 and CDR2 are KGHSH and LQKENI. CDR3 protein: CASSPPSGGTDTQYF. The DNA of the CDR3 is TGTGCCAGCTCACCGCCGTCAGGTGGCACAGATACGCAGTATTTT.

The chain is built from TRBV6-1 and TRBJ1-1; 7 bases agree with TRBD1. CDR1 is MNHNS, CDR2 SASEGT, per germline. Trimming took 10 bases from V and 3 from J; bases not matched to a gene: 8. The CDR3 loop spans 13 amino acids. The CDR3 DNA sequence: TGTGCCATAGCCAGACAGGGAGACACTGAAGCTTTCTTT. It yields the protein CAIARQGDTEAFF.

The V gene is TRBV6-1, the J gene TRBJ2-5; 10 nucleotides line up with TRBD2. V shed 8 bases, J shed 4 bases, and the junction held 10 bases outside the gene matches. The CDR3 sequence is 15 residues long. From germline, CDR1 is MNHNS and CDR2 SASEGT. CDR3 nucleotides: TGTGCCAGCGCAGCGATAAGCGGGAGGGGAGAGACCCAGTACTTC. Residues: CASAAISGRGETQYF.

This chain joins TRBV6-1 and TRBJ2-1; 10 bases line up with TRBD2. The length of the CDR3 is 15 residues. V gave up 0 bases and J gave up 4 bases; unmatched junction bases: 0. Per the germline V gene, CDR1 is MNHNS and CDR2 is SASEGT. This CDR3 is CASSEASGGYNEQFF. The CDR3 DNA reads as TGTGCCAGCAGTGAAGCTAGCGGGGGGTACAATGAGCAGTTCTTC.

This chain links TRBV20-1 with TRBJ2-1, with TRBD2 identical over 8 bases. The trim removed 8 bases at V and 8 bases at J, leaving 5 bases unmatched. The germline gives CDR1 DFQATT, CDR2 SNEGSKA (reference sequence). The CDR3 is 11 residues long. In DNA, the CDR3 is TGCAGTTGGACTAGCATGGATGAGCAGTTCTTC. Protein product: CSWTSMDEQFF.

The gene calls are TRBV18 and TRBJ2-1; 7 bases line up with TRBD2. CDR1 is KGHSH and CDR2 is LQKENI in the germline V gene. This CDR3 is built from 18 residues. Trimming removed 3 bases from V and 4 bases from J; junction bases left unmatched: 15. In DNA, the CDR3 is TGTGCCAGCTCACCCTATTCCACCCTAGCGGAAGGGTACAATGAGCAGTTCTTC. Translated, it gives CASSPYSTLAEGYNEQFF.

V gene TRBV5-8 combines with J gene TRBJ1-5; the match to TRBD1 covers 8 bases. The CDR3 loop spans 16 amino acids. J gave up 0 bases and V 5 bases, and 7 bases lay outside the gene matches. Germline lookup yields CDR1 SGHTS and CDR2 YDEGEE. This CDR3 is CASSPGQGVSNQPQHF. The CDR3 DNA follows: TGTGCCAGCAGTCCTGGACAGGGCGTTAGCAATCAGCCCCAGCATTTT.

The J gene is TRBJ2-3, the V gene TRBV5-4; the match to TRBD2 covers 9 bases. The CDR3 spans 17 residues. In germline, CDR1 is SGHNT, CDR2 YYREEE (reference sequence). Trimming removed 4 bases from V and 5 bases from J; junction bases left unmatched: 14. CDR3 nucleotides: TGTGCCAGCAGCATGCGATTGGGCGGGGGGGCCGGAGATACGCAGTATTTT. It specifies CASSMRLGGGAGDTQYF. Looking up the rest from reference TRBV5-4 and TRBJ2-3 gives the full variable domain: ETGVTQSPTHLIKTRGQQVTLRCSSQSGHNTVSWYQQALGQGPQFIFQYYREEENGRGNFPPRFSGLQFPNYSSELNVNALELDDSALYLCASSMRLGGGAGDTQYFGPGTRLTVL.

V is TRBV2 and J is TRBJ1-4; TRBD1 aligns across 7 bases. Germline V gives CDR1 SNHLY, CDR2 FYNNEI. With V trimmed by 3 bases and J by 7 bases, 5 bases remained unmatched. This CDR3 has 14 residues. The CDR3 region is CASSDGGGGEKLFF. CDR3 nucleotide sequence: TGTGCCAGCAGTGATGGAGGGGGCGGTGAAAAACTGTTTTTT.

This chain connects TRBV6-5 to TRBJ1-6, with D unclear. This CDR3 region has 13 residues. The V end lost 6 bases, the J end lost 3 bases, and 6 bases lay between the germline ends. Germline CDR1 reads MNHEY; CDR2 reads SVGAGI. CDR3 in amino acids: CASSAGYNSPLHF. The CDR3 coding sequence is TGTGCCAGCAGCGCAGGCTATAATTCACCCCTCCACTTT.

V gene TRBV29-1 combines with J gene TRBJ1-1; D may be TRBD1 (6 bases). Germline CDR1 reads SQVTM; CDR2 reads ANQGSEA. Trimming left V 6 bases short and J 4 bases short, with 9 bases between. The CDR3 contains 11 residues. In DNA form, the CDR3 reads TGCAGCGTGGGCAGGGGCACTGAAGCTTTCTTT. It is translated as CSVGRGTEAFF.

The chain combines TRBV11-2 with TRBJ2-7; the match to TRBD2 covers 7 bases. V gave up 5 bases and J gave up 2 bases; unmatched junction bases: 6. Germline CDR1 and CDR2: SGHAT and FQNNGV. The CDR3 covers 14 residues. The CDR3 loop reads CASSLGGGAYEQYF. For the CDR3, the DNA is TGTGCCAGCAGCCTGGGGGGAGGGGCCTACGAGCAGTACTTC.

The chain uses TRBV6-6 and TRBJ2-3; maybe TRBD2 (5 bases). From germline, CDR1 is MNHNY and CDR2 SVGAGI (reference sequence). This CDR3 has 14 residues. Trimming took 2 bases from V and 1 from J, leaving 7 bases between them. CDR3 coding DNA: TGTGCCAGCAGTTACGCCGGGGGCACAGATACGCAGTATTTT. It codes for CASSYAGGTDTQYF.